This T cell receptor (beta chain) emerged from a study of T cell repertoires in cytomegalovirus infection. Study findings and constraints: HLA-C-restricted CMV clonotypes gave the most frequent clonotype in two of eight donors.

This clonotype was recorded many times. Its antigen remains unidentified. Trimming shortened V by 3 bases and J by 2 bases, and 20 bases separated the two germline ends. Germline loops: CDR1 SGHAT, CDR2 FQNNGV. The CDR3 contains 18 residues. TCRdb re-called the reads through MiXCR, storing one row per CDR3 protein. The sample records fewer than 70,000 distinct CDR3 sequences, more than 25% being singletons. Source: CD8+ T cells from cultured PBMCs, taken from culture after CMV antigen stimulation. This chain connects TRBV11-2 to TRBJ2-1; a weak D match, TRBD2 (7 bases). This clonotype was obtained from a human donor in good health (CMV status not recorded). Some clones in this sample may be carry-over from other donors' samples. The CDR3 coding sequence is TGTGCCAGCAGCTTGGGAGTCGGCGGGGGACATGCCTACAATGAGCAGTTCTTC. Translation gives CASSLGVGGGHAYNEQFF.